These 28 T cell receptor beta chains came from one sample sequenced in a study of T-cell reconstitution after alpha-beta-depleted transplantation in children. TCRbeta library preparation incorporated unique molecular identifiers. TCRdb re-called the PCR reads through MiXCR, storing one row per CDR3 protein. Among about 150,000 distinct CDR3 sequences listed, around 10% were seen once. Source: PBMCs, taken before TCRalphabeta/CD19-depleted stem cell transplant. Receptors were obtained from a boy between 2 and 15 years old with acute myeloid leukemia, due to receive a stem cell transplant.

The sample holds many counts of this clonotype. The V gene is TRBV4-2, the J gene TRBJ2-7; D is perhaps TRBD2 (5 bases). Germline CDR1 is LGHNA and CDR2 is YNFKEQ. The CDR3 sequence is 13 residues long. V lost 1 base and J 6 bases, leaving 10 bases between the germline ends. The CDR3 protein is CASSQGERVEQYF. For the CDR3, the DNA is TGTGCCAGCAGCCAAGGGGAGAGGGTCGAGCAGTACTTC.

This chain links TRBV4-2 with TRBJ2-1; D gene unclear. Trimming removed 0 bases from V and 12 bases from J, with 6 bases in between. CDR3 length: 11 amino acids. Per the germline V gene, CDR1 is LGHNA and CDR2 is YNFKEQ. CDR3 sequence: CASSQDRWQFF. DNA of the CDR3: TGTGCCAGCAGCCAAGATCGCTGGCAGTTCTTC.

In this sample, this clonotype turned up many times. V usage is TRBV10-3 and J usage is TRBJ2-2, with D possibly matching TRBD1 (7 bases). This CDR3 is built from 14 residues. Germline lookup yields CDR1 ENHRY and CDR2 SYGVKD. The germline V and J ends were trimmed by 9 bases and 4 bases, with 15 bases remaining between them. CDR3 sequence: CAMTGHGGTGELFF. The CDR3 DNA follows: TGTGCCATGACAGGGCACGGGGGCACCGGGGAGCTGTTTTTT.

This clonotype appeared many times. The chain uses TRBV20-1 and TRBJ1-6, with no clear D. Germline lookup yields CDR1 DFQATT and CDR2 SNEGSKA (reference sequence). This CDR3 has 14 amino acids. Trimming removed 1 base from V and 9 bases from J, with 13 bases in between. In DNA form, the CDR3 reads TGCAGTGCTAGAGTTCGAGGAGATGCTTCACCCCTCCACTTT. This gives the protein CSARVRGDASPLHF.

This clonotype was found many times. This chain connects TRBV7-6 to TRBJ2-1; possible D gene TRBD1, 6 bases. The CDR3 consists of 14 residues. Germline assignment: CDR1 SGHVS and CDR2 FNYEAQ. V was cut by 6 bases and J by 4 bases, with 13 bases left in between. DNA for the CDR3: TGTGCCAGCAGACCTTTACAGGGTTACAATGAGCAGTTCTTC. This encodes CASRPLQGYNEQFF.

This clonotype was seen many times. Sequence at one end of the junction differs from germline and may be a read error. This chain connects TRBV27 to TRBJ2-7; D assignment may be TRBD1 or TRBD2 (5 bases each). Germline CDR1 MNHEY, CDR2 SMNVEV (reference sequence). The CDR3 is 11 residues long. CDR3 in DNA: TGTGCCAGCATTTTATCGGGACAGCAGTACTTC. Residues: CASILSGQQYF.

In its sample, this clonotype was seen many times. This sequence joins TRBV29-1 and TRBJ2-5; D gene uncertain. The ends were cut back, 6 bases at V and 7 bases at J, with 15 bases in the middle. This CDR3 is 12 amino acids long. Germline assignment: CDR1 SQVTM and CDR2 ANQGSEA. The CDR3, as DNA: TGCAGCGTCCTCGGCATACTATGGACCCAGTACTTC. Its translation is CSVLGILWTQYF.

For this clonotype: Being one base from a much bigger clone, this may be a read error. The V and J genes are TRBV27 and TRBJ1-1; TRBD1 is a possible D gene (6 bases). V lost 10 bases, J lost 0 bases, and 15 bases lay in between. Germline V lookup: CDR1 MNHEY, CDR2 SMNVEV (reference sequence). The length of the CDR3 is 14 residues. The CDR3 reads CANRKGGVNTEAFF. The CDR3 DNA reads TGTGCCAACAGAAAGGGGGGGGTGAACACTGAAGCTTTCTTT.

There are many counts of this clonotype. V usage is TRBV3-1 and J usage is TRBJ2-2; TRBD2 matches 11 bases. The ends lost 1 base at V and 7 bases at J; junction bases unmatched: 5. CDR1 and CDR2 (germline): LGHDT, YNNKEL (reference sequence). This CDR3 is built from 16 residues. The CDR3 spells CASSQALAGESGELFF. DNA of the CDR3: TGTGCCAGCAGCCAAGCACTAGCGGGAGAAAGCGGGGAGCTGTTTTTT.

This clonotype was observed at least ten times. This chain connects TRBV13 to TRBJ1-6; a weak D match, TRBD1 (5 bases). Germline V gene sequence: CDR1 PRHDT, CDR2 FYEKMQ (reference sequence). CDR3 length: 13 residues. The V end was cut by 6 bases, the J end by 5 bases, with 8 bases between. CDR3 DNA sequence: TGTGCCAGCAGTTCACAGGATAATTCACCCCTCCACTTT. Encoded protein: CASSSQDNSPLHF. Based on the CDR3 plus reference TRBV13 and TRBJ1-6, the full variable domain is AAGVIQSPRHLIKEKRETATLKCYPIPRHDTVYWYQQGPGQDPQFLISFYEKMQSDKGSIPDRFSAQQFSDYHSELNMSSLELGDSALYFCASSSQDNSPLHFGNGTRLTVT.

Ten or more counts support this clonotype. This rearrangement joins TRBV6-1 to TRBJ2-7, with D possibly matching TRBD2 (5 bases). Between the trimmed V and J ends, which lost 6 bases and 0 bases, there was a span of 18 bases. The CDR3 runs 16 residues. Germline V gene sequence: CDR1 MNHNS, CDR2 SASEGT. The CDR3 region has the DNA TGTGCCAGCAGCCGAGGGCCGGACGGAAGCTCCTACGAGCAGTACGTC. It translates to CASSRGPDGSSYEQYV.

The sample holds many counts of this clonotype. J is TRBJ2-1 and V is TRBV15, with TRBD1 matching 7 bases. The CDR3 length is 16 residues. The V segment lost 4 bases and the J segment 6 bases; nucleotides outside the gene matches: 12. Germline-derived CDR1 and CDR2 are LNHNV and YYDKDF (reference sequence). The CDR3 DNA reads as TGTGCCACCAGCATGGGTGTGACAGGGTTTGGCAATGAGCAGTTCTTC. This encodes CATSMGVTGFGNEQFF. The full variable domain, rest sourced from reference TRBV15 and TRBJ2-1, is DAMVIQNPRYQVTQFGKPVTLSCSQTLNHNVMYWYQQKSSQAPKLLFHYYDKDFNNEADTPDNFQSRRPNTSFCFLDIRSPGLGDTAMYLCATSMGVTGFGNEQFFGPGTRLTVL.

This clonotype appeared many times. This rearrangement joins TRBV9 to TRBJ2-1; 9 positions match TRBD2. J was trimmed by 4 bases and V by 4 bases; bases with no gene match: 6. The CDR3 length is 15 residues. Germline loops: CDR1 SGDLS, CDR2 YYNGEE. The CDR3 DNA reads as TGTGCCAGCAGCATAACGGGACTAGCATACAATGAGCAGTTCTTC. It specifies CASSITGLAYNEQFF.

Note on this clonotype: Possible read error: a much larger clone is one base away. V usage is TRBV7-6 and J usage is TRBJ2-1, with TRBD1 matching 7 bases. The germline CDR1 and CDR2 sequences are SGHVS and FNYEAQ. This CDR3 is 13 amino acids long. V shed 6 bases, J shed 9 bases, and the junction held 8 bases outside the gene matches. CDR3 nucleotide sequence: TGTGCCAGCAGTCTCGCAGGGGGAAGTGAGCAGTTCTTC. Its protein is CASSLAGGSEQFF.

In its sample, this clonotype was seen many times. This chain joins TRBV7-2 and TRBJ2-1; 10 bases line up with TRBD2. Germline loops: CDR1 SGHTA, CDR2 FQGNSA. The CDR3 is 14 residues long. J was trimmed by 8 bases and V by 6 bases; bases with no gene match: 7. CDR3 protein: CASRSGGVRYEQFF. DNA for the CDR3: TGTGCCAGCAGAAGCGGGGGGGTTCGCTATGAGCAGTTCTTC.

On this clonotype: A single base separates this from a much larger clone, so it may be a read error. The rearrangement joins TRBV5-6 to TRBJ2-5; D is unclear. From germline, CDR1 is SGHDT and CDR2 YYEEEE. The CDR3 spans 13 residues. Trimming shortened V by 4 bases and J by 3 bases, and 10 bases separated the two germline ends. In nucleotides, the CDR3 is TGTGCCAGCAGCCGAGCGTGGAAAGAGACCCAGTACTTC. As protein: CASSRAWKETQYF.

The gene calls are TRBV2 and TRBJ2-7, with D possibly matching TRBD1 (6 bases). From germline, CDR1 is SNHLY and CDR2 FYNNEI. The V and J ends lost 4 bases and 2 bases respectively, with 12 bases between them. The CDR3 is 14 amino acids. CDR3 sequence reads: CASSGWDNPYEQYF. CDR3 sequence (DNA): TGTGCCAGCAGTGGGTGGGACAATCCCTACGAGCAGTACTTC. Complete variable domain (other parts from reference TRBV2 and TRBJ2-7): EPEVTQTPSHQVTQMGQEVILRCVPISNHLYFYWYRQILGQKVEFLVSFYNNEISEKSEIFDDQFSVERPDGSNFTLKIRSTKLEDSAMYFCASSGWDNPYEQYFGPGTRLTVT.

This clonotype has ten or more counts. The CDR3 DNA follows: TGTGCCAGCAGCTTAGAAGCTCCGGGACAGGGGAGGAACTATGGCTACACCTTC. Translating it yields CASSLEAPGQGRNYGYTF. The V gene is TRBV7-8, the J gene TRBJ1-2; 10 bases align to TRBD1. V lost 1 base to trimming and J lost 2 bases; unmatched junction nucleotides: 10. The CDR3 extends over 18 amino acids. Germline CDR1 and CDR2: SGHVS and FQNEAQ.

This clonotype was detected ten times or more. The gene calls are TRBV3-1 and TRBJ1-2; TRBD1 might be the D (5 bases). CDR3 length: 15 amino acids. Germline CDR1 is LGHDT and CDR2 is YNNKEL (reference sequence). Trimming removed 1 base at V and 1 base at J, with 10 bases between. The CDR3 spells CASSQGTRNNYGYTF. For the CDR3, the DNA is TGTGCCAGCAGCCAAGGGACACGGAATAACTATGGCTACACCTTC.

In its sample, this clonotype was seen many times. The J gene is TRBJ1-2, the V gene TRBV20-1, with a possible D match to TRBD1 (5 bases). This CDR3 is built from 16 residues. Germline lookup yields CDR1 DFQATT and CDR2 SNEGSKA (reference sequence). V lost 0 bases and J 2 bases, leaving 16 bases between the germline ends. The CDR3 spells CSAREVGGTLNYGYTF. In DNA form, the CDR3 reads TGCAGTGCTAGAGAAGTTGGGGGAACCCTGAACTATGGCTACACCTTC.

There are many counts of this clonotype. The chain combines TRBV12-3 or TRBV12-4 with TRBJ2-3; no clear D. The CDR3 is 14 amino acids. The V end was cut by 1 base, the J end by 7 bases, with 12 bases between. The CDR3 DNA reads as TGTGCCAGCAGTTTAGACGACCCGCGGAATACGCAGTATTTT. Encoded protein: CASSLDDPRNTQYF.

The sample holds many counts of this clonotype. CDR3 sequence (DNA): TGTGCCACCAGCAACGGGGGCCCAGATACGCAGTATTTT. Translated: CATSNGGPDTQYF. The chain employs TRBV15 and TRBJ2-3; tentatively, D is TRBD1 or TRBD2 (6 bases each). Germline V CDR1 and CDR2: LNHNV, YYDKDF (reference sequence). This CDR3 is 13 amino acids long. Trimming pared 4 bases from V and 4 bases from J, leaving 9 bases between. Filled out from reference TRBV15 and TRBJ2-3, the complete variable domain reads DAMVIQNPRYQVTQFGKPVTLSCSQTLNHNVMYWYQQKSSQAPKLLFHYYDKDFNNEADTPDNFQSRRPNTSFCFLDIRSPGLGDTAMYLCATSNGGPDTQYFGPGTRLTVL.

This clonotype was counted at least ten times. J is TRBJ2-6 and V is TRBV28; D may match TRBD1 or TRBD2 (5 bases each). Germline V CDR1 and CDR2: MDHEN, SYDVKM. This CDR3 comprises 18 residues. Trimming took off 6 bases at V and 0 bases at J, with 18 bases between the two ends. CDR3 bases: TGTGCCAGCAGACTACGCCGGGACGCCCTCTCTGGGGCCAACGTCCTGACTTTC. It encodes CASRLRRDALSGANVLTF. The whole variable domain, remainder taken from reference TRBV28 and TRBJ2-6, is DVKVTQSSRYLVKRTGEKVFLECVQDMDHENMFWYRQDPGLGLRLIYFSYDVKMKEKGDIPEGYSVSREKKERFSLILESASTNQTSMYLCASRLRRDALSGANVLTFGAGSRLTVL.

This clonotype has a count of ten or more. The rearrangement links TRBV29-1 to TRBJ2-5, with D possibly being TRBD1 (5 bases). CDR3 size: 12 residues. The germline V gene has CDR1 SQVTM and CDR2 ANQGSEA. V was pared by 4 bases and J by 5 bases, with 11 bases between. CDR3 coding DNA: TGCAGCGTTGGACAGTCCGGGGAGACCCAGTACTTC. It translates to CSVGQSGETQYF.

This chain connects TRBV9 to TRBJ1-3, with 8 bases lining up with TRBD1. Germline CDR1 reads SGDLS; CDR2 reads YYNGEE. V gave up 3 bases and J gave up 1 base; unmatched junction bases: 3. The CDR3 consists of 15 residues. DNA of the CDR3: TGTGCCAGCAGCGGGGACAGGATATCTGGAAACACCATATATTTT. This sequence encodes CASSGDRISGNTIYF. The variable domain in full, completed from reference TRBV9 and TRBJ1-3, reads DSGVTQTPKHLITATGQRVTLRCSPRSGDLSVYWYQQSLDQGLQFLIQYYNGEERAKGNILERFSAQQFPDLHSELNLSSLELGDSALYFCASSGDRISGNTIYFGEGSWLTVV.

In this sample, this clonotype turned up many times. The CDR3 loop is CASRTGGPQDTQYF. Here the CDR3 DNA reads TGTGCCAGCAGGACAGGGGGCCCTCAAGATACGCAGTATTTT. This chain links TRBV28 with TRBJ2-3; TRBD1 agrees at 10 bases. CDR1 and CDR2 (germline): MDHEN, SYDVKM. The junction had 5 bases not matched to a gene; V was cut back by 6 bases and J by 5 bases. This CDR3 comprises 14 residues.

This clonotype was recorded at least ten times. J is TRBJ1-2 and V is TRBV7-9; weak D call: TRBD1 (5 bases). Trimming took 1 base from V and 8 from J, leaving 14 bases between them. CDR1 SEHNR and CDR2 FQNEAQ come from the germline V gene (reference sequence). The length of the CDR3 is 14 residues. Here the CDR3 DNA reads TGTGCCAGCAGCTTAGAGTATTGGAGGGGCGGCTACACCTTC. Amino acid sequence: CASSLEYWRGGYTF.

The sample holds many counts of this clonotype. The V and J genes are TRBV5-1 and TRBJ2-2, with D possibly being TRBD1 (6 bases). This CDR3 has 15 amino acids. The V end was cut by 4 bases, the J end by 8 bases, with 18 bases between. CDR1 is SGHRS, CDR2 YFSETQ, per germline. The CDR3 region is CASSPGSGGGGELFF. The CDR3 nucleotides read TGCGCCAGCAGCCCCGGGTCTGGGGGCGGAGGGGAGCTGTTTTTT.